These 15 T cell receptor beta chains originate from one sample sequenced in a study of graft-versus-host responses after intestinal transplantation. Their target antigens are unknown. Repertoires were generated with immunoSEQ multiplex PCR, while TCRdb's copy carries only in-frame clones and drops some. The sample lists 60,000 to 65,000 clones, 90% to 95% occurring once. Sequencing used unstimulated CD8+ T cells sorted from spleen or lymph node cells, obtained before transplant. The receptor source for this set is a human donor who was the organ donor for an intestinal transplant.

Only one count was recorded for this clone. The rearrangement uses TRBV4-1 and TRBJ1-6; 9 bases line up with TRBD1. This CDR3 region has 15 residues. Germline lookup yields CDR1 MGHRA and CDR2 YSYEKL. V trimming: 4 bases; J trimming: 6 bases; junction bases outside the gene matches: 4. DNA of the CDR3: TGCGCCAGCAGCCCGGGGACAGGGAGTAATTCACCCCTCCACTTT. It codes for CASSPGTGSNSPLHF.

This sequence joins TRBV2 and TRBJ2-1; 9 bases line up with TRBD2. V lost 6 bases to trimming and J lost 6 bases; unmatched junction nucleotides: 12. CDR3 size: 16 residues. Germline V lookup: CDR1 SNHLY, CDR2 FYNNEI. CDR3 in DNA: TGTGCCAGCAGGGAGGGGACTAGCCCGCGTCTCAATGAGCAGTTCTTC. Encoded protein: CASREGTSPRLNEQFF. The whole variable domain, remainder taken from reference TRBV2 and TRBJ2-1, is EPEVTQTPSHQVTQMGQEVILRCVPISNHLYFYWYRQILGQKVEFLVSFYNNEISEKSEIFDDQFSVERPDGSNFTLKIRSTKLEDSAMYFCASREGTSPRLNEQFFGPGTRLTVL.

The genes are TRBV4-2 and TRBJ1-1, with D unclear. V was shortened by 4 bases and J by 0 bases, with 12 bases between the two germline ends. The CDR3 has 15 residues. Germline CDR1 and CDR2: LGHNA and YNFKEQ. CDR3 protein: CASSRGRRMNTEAFF. For the CDR3, the DNA is TGTGCCAGCAGCCGCGGACGGAGGATGAACACTGAAGCTTTCTTT.

The chain employs TRBV5-8 and TRBJ1-2, with D possibly TRBD1 on 5 matching bases. V lost 0 bases and J lost 4, with 10 bases in between. The CDR3 runs 14 residues. Germline lookup yields CDR1 SGHTS and CDR2 YDEGEE. The CDR3 bases are TGTGCCAGCAGCTTGGAACGGGGGACCTATGGCTACACCTTC. Translation: CASSLERGTYGYTF.

V is TRBV4-3 and J is TRBJ1-2, with TRBD1 identical over 11 bases. This CDR3 is 15 amino acids long. V lost 4 bases to trimming and J lost 6 bases; unmatched junction nucleotides: 7. The germline V gene has CDR1 LGHNA and CDR2 YSLEER. The CDR3 is CASSRGQGALDGYTF. For the CDR3, the DNA is TGCGCCAGCAGCCGCGGACAGGGGGCGTTGGATGGCTACACCTTC.

The V gene is TRBV7-3, the J gene TRBJ2-1; D possibly corresponds to TRBD1 (6 bases). CDR1 SGHTA and CDR2 FQGTGA come from the germline V gene. This CDR3 is 17 amino acids long. Trimming removed 2 bases at V and 3 bases at J, with 17 bases between. CDR3 bases: TGTGCCAGCAGCTTATATCTGTCGACAGGTGTCTACAATGAGCAGTTCTTC. It translates to CASSLYLSTGVYNEQFF.

The rearrangement uses TRBV7-9 and TRBJ2-1; tentatively, D is TRBD2 (6 bases). Germline-derived CDR1 and CDR2 are SEHNR and FQNEAQ (reference sequence). The CDR3 spans 16 residues. V dropped 1 base and J dropped 2 bases, with 12 bases sitting between them. The CDR3 sequence: CASSLGGGEPYNEQFF. CDR3 sequence (DNA): TGTGCCAGCAGCTTAGGCGGCGGGGAGCCCTACAATGAGCAGTTCTTC.

The chain has TRBV19 and TRBJ1-4; the D gene is possibly TRBD1 (6 bases). The CDR3 spans 15 residues. Germline CDR1 LNHDA, CDR2 SQIVND (reference sequence). Trimming removed 5 bases from V and 3 bases from J, with 13 bases in between. The CDR3 here is CASSARSGANEKLFF. DNA of the CDR3: TGTGCCAGTAGTGCCAGATCAGGGGCTAATGAAAAACTGTTTTTT.

There are a few counts of this clone. The chain links TRBV5-8 to TRBJ2-1, with D possibly matching TRBD2 (5 bases). The CDR3 runs 15 residues. Trimming removed 3 bases from V and 0 bases from J, with 10 bases in between. Germline CDR1 reads SGHTS; CDR2 reads YDEGEE. This CDR3 reads CASSYGLGSYNEQFF. For the CDR3, the DNA is TGTGCCAGCAGCTACGGACTGGGCTCCTACAATGAGCAGTTCTTC.

The count of this clone is one. The chain uses TRBV10-3 and TRBJ2-7, with 10 bases identical to TRBD2. CDR1 is ENHRY and CDR2 is SYGVKD in the germline V gene. The CDR3 is 14 amino acids. The V and J ends lost 3 bases and 3 bases, in that order; junction bases with no gene match: 2. This chain's CDR3 is CAISELAGIYEQYF. CDR3 DNA sequence: TGTGCCATCAGTGAACTAGCGGGAATCTACGAGCAGTACTTC.

This clone was picked up one time. The chain carries TRBV15 and TRBJ1-5; D possibly corresponds to TRBD1 (5 bases). Germline values: CDR1 LNHNV, CDR2 YYDKDF (reference sequence). The CDR3 runs to 17 residues. Trimming pared 0 bases from V and 2 bases from J, leaving 14 bases between. CDR3 amino acids: CATSRDFGAWGNQPQHF. CDR3 bases: TGTGCCACCAGCAGAGATTTTGGGGCATGGGGCAATCAGCCCCAGCATTTT.

Worth noting for this clone: The sample contains more than one DNA sequence encoding this CDR3. This chain uses TRBV6-6 with TRBJ2-7; 9 bases agree with TRBD2. V was clipped by 9 bases and J by 4 bases; unmatched bases: 10. The CDR3 covers 14 residues. Germline lookup yields CDR1 MNHNY and CDR2 SVGAGI (reference sequence). This chain's CDR3 is CASSFLLAGYEQYF. The CDR3, as DNA: TGTGCCAGTAGCTTCTTACTAGCGGGTTACGAGCAGTACTTC.

V usage is TRBV5-1 and J usage is TRBJ2-2; 7 bases agree with TRBD1. The CDR3 length is 17 residues. The V gene end was trimmed by 2 bases and the J gene end by 2 bases; junction bases not matched to a gene: 9. CDR1 is SGHRS, CDR2 YFSETQ, per germline. CDR3 sequence: CASSFPQTGENTGELFF. CDR3 sequence (DNA): TGCGCCAGCAGCTTCCCCCAAACAGGGGAAAACACCGGGGAGCTGTTTTTT.

The chain couples TRBV14 to TRBJ2-7; D is possibly TRBD1 (5 bases). V was pared by 4 bases and J by 3 bases, with 19 bases between. Germline values: CDR1 SGHDN, CDR2 FVKESK. CDR3 size: 16 residues. The CDR3 protein is CASSPEHRQSRYEQYF. The CDR3 DNA follows: TGTGCCAGCAGCCCCGAGCATAGACAGTCCCGCTACGAGCAGTACTTC.

The CDR3 sequence: CASSPLGMNTEAFF. CDR3 in DNA: TGTGCCAGCAGCCCCTTGGGCATGAACACTGAAGCTTTCTTT. V gene TRBV27 combines with J gene TRBJ1-1; D remains ambiguous. The CDR3 runs 14 residues. Trimming took off 6 bases at V and 0 bases at J, with 11 bases between the two ends. Germline CDR1 is MNHEY and CDR2 is SMNVEV (reference sequence).